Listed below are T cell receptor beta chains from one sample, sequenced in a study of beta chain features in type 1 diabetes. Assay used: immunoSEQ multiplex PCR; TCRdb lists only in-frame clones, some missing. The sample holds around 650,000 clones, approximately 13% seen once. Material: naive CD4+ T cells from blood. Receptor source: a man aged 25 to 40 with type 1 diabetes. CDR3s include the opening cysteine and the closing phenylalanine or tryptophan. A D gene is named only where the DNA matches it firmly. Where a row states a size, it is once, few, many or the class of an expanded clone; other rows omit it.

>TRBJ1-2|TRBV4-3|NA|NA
TGCGCCAGCAGCCAAGATCTCGTTGGTCAGGGGAACCCCTATGGCTACACCTTC
CASSQDLVGQGNPYGYTF
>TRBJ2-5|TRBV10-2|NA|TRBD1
TGCGCCAGCAGTTGGGACAGGTGGGAGACCCAGTACTTC
CASSWDRWETQYF
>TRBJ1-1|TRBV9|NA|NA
TGTGCCAGCGGGTTTGATACTGAAGCTTTCTTT
CASGFDTEAFF
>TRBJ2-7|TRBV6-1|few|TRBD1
TGTGCCAGCAGTGCAGGACAGGGGCCCACCGAGCAGTACTTC
CASSAGQGPTEQYF
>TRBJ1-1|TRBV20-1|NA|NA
TGCAGTGCTATACGTGGCACTGAAGCTTTCTTT
CSAIRGTEAFF
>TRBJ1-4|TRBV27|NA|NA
TGTGCCAGCAGTTTAAAAGGGGCGACTAATGAAAAACTGTTTTTT
CASSLKGATNEKLFF
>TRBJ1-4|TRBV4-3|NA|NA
TGCGCCAGCAGCCCTGGGGCAGGACGTGATGCAACTAATGAAAAACTGTTTTTT
CASSPGAGRDATNEKLFF
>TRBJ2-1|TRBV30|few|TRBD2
TGTGCCGGGACTAGCGGGGGGGCCCGTGAGCAGTTCTTC
CAGTSGGAREQFF
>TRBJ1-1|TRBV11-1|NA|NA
TGTGCCAGCAGTTTTCCGGGCCTTCGGGACACTGAAGCTTTCTTT
CASSFPGLRDTEAFF
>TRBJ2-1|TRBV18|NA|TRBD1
TGTGCCAGCTCACCCTCAAGACAGGGGTATTACTACAATGAGCAGTTCTTC
CASSPSRQGYYYNEQFF
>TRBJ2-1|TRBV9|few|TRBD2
TGTGCCAGCAGCGTAGGGCGGGGGTACAATGAGCAGTTCTTC
CASSVGRGYNEQFF
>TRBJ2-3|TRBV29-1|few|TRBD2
TGCAGCGTTCGTCGACTAGCGGGGCTGACAGATACGCAGTATTTT
CSVRRLAGLTDTQYF
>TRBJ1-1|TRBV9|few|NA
TGTGCCAGCAGCGTAGGGACGGGGGATCTGAACACTGAAGCTTTCTTT
CASSVGTGDLNTEAFF
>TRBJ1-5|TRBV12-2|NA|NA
TGTGCAAGTCGCTGGATCTCTTCGGACAGGGAGGGGGGTGGAAGCAATCAGCCCCAGCATTTT
CASRWISSDREGGGSNQPQHF
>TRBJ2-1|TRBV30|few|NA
TGTGCCTGGAGTGCCGGGAGCCCCAGGGATGAGCAGTTCTTC
CAWSAGSPRDEQFF
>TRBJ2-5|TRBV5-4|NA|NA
TGTGCCAGCAGCTCCGGGACGGGGGCGGAGACCCAGTACTTC
CASSSGTGAETQYF
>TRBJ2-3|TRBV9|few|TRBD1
TGTGCCAGCAGCCCACGGGACAGCAACACAGATACGCAGTATTTT
CASSPRDSNTDTQYF
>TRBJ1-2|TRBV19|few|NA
TGTGCCAGTAGAGGGACACTGGTTGCTAACTATGGCTACACCTTC
CASRGTLVANYGYTF
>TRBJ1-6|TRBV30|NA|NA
TGTGCCTGGAGGGGGTATAATTCACCCCTCCACTTT
CAWRGYNSPLHF
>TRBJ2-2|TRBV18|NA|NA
TGTGCCAGCTCCGATCTTGTGGGCACCGGGGAGCTGTTTTTT
CASSDLVGTGELFF
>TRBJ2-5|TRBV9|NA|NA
TGTGCCAGCAGCGTCCCAGGCCAAGAGACCGAGTACTTC
CASSVPGQETEYF
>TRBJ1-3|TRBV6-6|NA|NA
TGTGCCAGCAGCCATACTGCTGGCTCTGGAAACACCATATATTTT
CASSHTAGSGNTIYF
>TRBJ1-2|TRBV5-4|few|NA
TGTGCCAGCAGCTTAGGACAGCAAGTCTATGGCTACACCTTC
CASSLGQQVYGYTF
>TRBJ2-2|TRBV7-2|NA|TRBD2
TGTGCCAGCACCCCCCTCGCGGGGGGGTCTGGAGGGGAGCTGTTTTTT
CASTPLAGGSGGELFF
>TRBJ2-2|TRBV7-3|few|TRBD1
TGTGCCAGCGGCCCAACAGGGGCCGGGGAGCTGTTTTTT
CASGPTGAGELFF
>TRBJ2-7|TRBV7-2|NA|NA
TGTGCCAGCAGCTTCCGGTCCGGGGATGACGAGCAGTACTTC
CASSFRSGDDEQYF
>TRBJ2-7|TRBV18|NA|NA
TGTGCCAGCTCACCAGGGCAGAGCTACGAGCAGTACTTC
CASSPGQSYEQYF
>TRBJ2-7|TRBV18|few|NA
TGTGCCAGCTCACCATCCCTTGGGGAGCAGTACTTC
CASSPSLGEQYF
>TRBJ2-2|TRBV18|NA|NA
TGTGCCAGCTCACCAATCCAGGCCGGGGAGCTGTTTTTT
CASSPIQAGELFF
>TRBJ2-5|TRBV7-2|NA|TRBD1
TGTGCCAGCAGGTCAGGGACAGTGGAGACCCAGTACTTC
CASRSGTVETQYF
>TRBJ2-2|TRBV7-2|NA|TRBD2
TGTGCCAGCAGCTTAGTTAGCGGGGGAACCGGGGAGCTGTTTTTT
CASSLVSGGTGELFF
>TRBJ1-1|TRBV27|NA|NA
TGTGCCAGCAGCCAAGGGTGGATGAACACTGAAGCTTTCTTT
CASSQGWMNTEAFF
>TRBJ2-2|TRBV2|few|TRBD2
TGTGCCACCCCGACTAGCGTTCGCGGGGAGCTGTTTTTT
CATPTSVRGELFF
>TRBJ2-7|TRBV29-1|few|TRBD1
TGCAGCGTTGAGGGACAGGGCCCCTGGCAGTACTTC
CSVEGQGPWQYF
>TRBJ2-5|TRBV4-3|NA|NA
TGCGCCAGCAGCCAAGAAAGGGCTGGGGCCCAGTACTTC
CASSQERAGAQYF
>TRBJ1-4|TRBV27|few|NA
TGTGCCAGCAGTTTATCGGGGCTAGGGTCCGAGAAACTGTTTTTT
CASSLSGLGSEKLFF
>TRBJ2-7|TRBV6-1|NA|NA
TGTGCCAGCAGATTCCAGGGGGGAGACGAGCAGTACTTC
CASRFQGGDEQYF
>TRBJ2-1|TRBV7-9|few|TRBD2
TGTGCCAGCAGCTTAACTAGCGGGGGGTGGAATGAGCAGTTCTTC
CASSLTSGGWNEQFF
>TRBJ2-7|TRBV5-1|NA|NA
TGCGCCAGCAGCGGGGGACCGTTCACCGAGCAGTACTTC
CASSGGPFTEQYF
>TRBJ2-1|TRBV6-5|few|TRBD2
TGTGCCAGCAGTTGGTCTCTAGCGGGGGCCAACAATGAGCAGTTCTTC
CASSWSLAGANNEQFF
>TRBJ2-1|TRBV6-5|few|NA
TGTGCCAGCAGTACGCGGGGTGAGCAGTTCTTC
CASSTRGEQFF
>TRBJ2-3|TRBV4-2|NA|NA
TGTGCCAGCAGCCAAGGGGATAGCGAGGCTACAGATACGCAGTATTTT
CASSQGDSEATDTQYF
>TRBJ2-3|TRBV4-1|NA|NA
TGCGCCAGCAGTCGAGCCCACACAGATACGCAGTATTTT
CASSRAHTDTQYF
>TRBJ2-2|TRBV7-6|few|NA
TGTGCCAGCAGCCCCCCTGAACAGGGACTGCTGAACACCGGGGAGCTGTTTTTT
CASSPPEQGLLNTGELFF
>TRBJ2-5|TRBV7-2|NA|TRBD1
TGTGCCAGCAGCCTAGACTCGGGACAGGGCACAGAGACCCAGTACTTC
CASSLDSGQGTETQYF
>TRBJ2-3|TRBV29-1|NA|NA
TGCAGCGTCCTTCCCGGGGGGCAGAAACTCACAGATACGCAGTATTTT
CSVLPGGQKLTDTQYF
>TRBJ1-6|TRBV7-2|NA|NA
TGTGCCAGCAGCTACCAAGGGCCGGGGGGTTCACCCCTCCACTTT
CASSYQGPGGSPLHF
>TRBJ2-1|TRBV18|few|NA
TGTGCCAGCTCACAGGGGACCTACAATGAGCAGTTCTTC
CASSQGTYNEQFF
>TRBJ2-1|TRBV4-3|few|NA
TGCGCCAGCAGCCAAGATTTGGCTACTACCTACAATGAGCAGTTCTTC
CASSQDLATTYNEQFF